The 27 T cell receptor beta chains below all came from one sample that was sequenced in a study of cytomegalovirus exposure and HLA in healthy donors (dated by TCRdb to about 2017). Libraries were made using the immunoSEQ multiplex PCR assay. For the multiplex PCR, a mixture combining 60 forward primers for TCR Vbeta segments and 13 reverse primers for TCR Jbeta segments was used. In TCRdb, the immuneACCESS table is reduced to in-frame sequences with V and J assigned. These tables do not hold every clone; where another copy was compared, an unresolved V gene accounts for under half, and the others remain unexplained. Across this sample there are under 200,000 clones, with roughly three quarters seen only once. The ten largest make up roughly 7.4% of the sample. Sequencing used PBMCs. The receptors here all came from a male donor in good health and CMV-seropositive.

The V and J genes are TRBV7-3 and TRBJ2-3, with 9 bases aligning to TRBD2. Germline CDR1 is SGHTA and CDR2 is FQGTGA. CDR3 length equals 15 residues. V lost 6 bases, J lost 2 bases, and 6 bases stayed unmatched. DNA of the CDR3: TGTGCCAGCAGTCCTAGCGGGGCCTCCACAGATACGCAGTATTTT. As protein: CASSPSGASTDTQYF.

This sequence joins TRBV5-1 and TRBJ2-7, with D possibly TRBD2 on 7 matching bases. Germline lookup yields CDR1 SGHRS and CDR2 YFSETQ. Trimming left V 4 bases short and J 0 bases short, with 14 bases between. This CDR3 is built from 15 residues. For the CDR3, the DNA is TGCGCCAGCAGCCCTAGGGGGGGGTTCTCCTACGAGCAGTACTTC. Translated: CASSPRGGFSYEQYF.

The rearrangement links TRBV6-5 to TRBJ2-7; D not certain. Germline V gene lookup returns CDR1 MNHEY and CDR2 SVGAGI. Deletions cut 0 bases from V and 4 bases from J, with 7 bases between. This CDR3 is 13 amino acids long. The CDR3 nucleotides read TGTGCCAGCAGTTACTCGAGCAATTACGAGCAGTACTTC. It yields the protein CASSYSSNYEQYF.

Only one count was recorded for this clone. The chain carries TRBV29-1 and TRBJ2-5, with 7 bases aligning to TRBD2. The V gene end was trimmed by 0 bases and the J gene end by 11 bases; junction bases not matched to a gene: 9. CDR1 is SQVTM, CDR2 ANQGSEA, per germline. The length of the CDR3 is 13 residues. The CDR3 bases are TGCAGCGTTGAAGACCAAGGGGTGGGGGGGCAGTACTTC. Translating gives CSVEDQGVGGQYF.

CDR3 coding DNA: TGTGCCAGTAGTATAGTTGCAGGGGGCACTCAGCCCCAGCATTTT. Translated, it gives CASSIVAGGTQPQHF. J is TRBJ1-5 and V is TRBV19; TRBD1 matches 8 bases. The CDR3 is made up of 15 amino acids. V lost 1 base and J lost 6; bases outside the gene matches: 5. Germline V CDR1 and CDR2: LNHDA, SQIVND (reference sequence). Using reference TRBV19 and TRBJ1-5 for the parts outside the CDR3, the full variable domain is DGGITQSPKYLFRKEGQNVTLSCEQNLNHDAMYWYRQDPGQGLRLIYYSQIVNDFQKGDIAEGYSVSREKKESFPLTVTSAQKNPTAFYLCASSIVAGGTQPQHFGDGTRLSIL.

This clone was recorded once. The chain has TRBV4-1 and TRBJ2-1; weak D call: TRBD2 (7 bases). This CDR3 is 18 amino acids long. The germline V gene has CDR1 MGHRA and CDR2 YSYEKL. Trimming stripped 4 bases from V and 6 bases from J, with 25 bases between. The CDR3 DNA is TGCGCCAGCAGCCCATTGGGCAAGGCCGCTCGGGGGGCCAATGAGCAGTTCTTC. It codes for CASSPLGKAARGANEQFF.

This chain connects TRBV5-1 to TRBJ2-3; TRBD2 is a possible D gene (6 bases). The CDR3 sequence is 15 residues long. The V gene lost 5 bases and the J gene lost 1 base, with 14 bases spanning the gap. Per germline, CDR1 SGHRS and CDR2 YFSETQ. CDR3 bases: TGCGCCAGCAGTTTACCGGGACTTCGCACAGATACGCAGTATTTT. It is translated as CASSLPGLRTDTQYF.

The V call is TRBV9, the J call TRBJ2-1; 9 bases are a match to TRBD2. This CDR3 has 15 residues. Germline trimming cut 0 bases from V and 9 bases from J; bases unmatched to any gene: 7. From germline, CDR1 is SGDLS and CDR2 YYNGEE. The DNA of the CDR3 is TGTGCCAGCAGCGTAGCTGTAGCGGGGGTTAGTGAGCAGTTCTTC. It codes for CASSVAVAGVSEQFF.

The rearrangement uses TRBV6-6 and TRBJ2-7, with 8 bases identical to TRBD1. Unmatched junction bases numbered 10, after V lost 6 bases and J lost 6 bases. Germline V gene lookup returns CDR1 MNHNY and CDR2 SVGAGI (reference sequence). This CDR3 region has 14 residues. The CDR3 spells CASSRTGRVGEQYF. The CDR3 DNA reads TGTGCCAGCAGCCGGACAGGGCGAGTGGGCGAGCAGTACTTC.

This chain uses TRBV11-2 with TRBJ2-2; no clear D gene. The V end was cut by 1 base, the J end by 3 bases, with 9 bases between. Germline CDR1 and CDR2: SGHAT and FQNNGV. CDR3 length equals 15 residues. In DNA, the CDR3 is TGTGCCAGCAGCTTAGTTGCAGAATACACCGGGGAGCTGTTTTTT. This gives the protein CASSLVAEYTGELFF.

The chain employs TRBV2 and TRBJ2-7, with D maybe TRBD2 (6 bases). The V gene's germline CDR1 is SNHLY and CDR2 FYNNEI. This CDR3 has 11 residues. The V end lost 7 bases, the J end lost 12 bases, and 16 bases lay between the germline ends. CDR3 in amino acids: CASKGTGDLYF. CDR3 bases: TGTGCCAGCAAGGGGACGGGGGACTTGTACTTC.

The V and J genes are TRBV10-1 and TRBJ2-3, with 10 bases fitting TRBD2. This CDR3 comprises 16 residues. V was clipped by 2 bases and J by 1 base; unmatched bases: 3. The germline gives CDR1 WNHNN, CDR2 SYGVQD (reference sequence). CDR3 residues: CASSESTSGGTDTQYF. DNA of the CDR3: TGCGCCAGCAGTGAGAGTACTAGCGGGGGCACAGATACGCAGTATTTT.

The J gene is TRBJ1-6, the V gene TRBV10-1; 8 positions match TRBD1. The CDR3 has 13 amino acids. After removal of 6 bases from V and 9 bases from J, the junction contained 4 bases not matched to a gene. From germline, CDR1 is WNHNN and CDR2 SYGVQD (reference sequence). Here the CDR3 DNA reads TGCGCCAGCAGCCGACAGGGGAGTTCACCCCTCCACTTT. This sequence encodes CASSRQGSSPLHF.

The rearrangement joins TRBV10-1 to TRBJ2-7; D is unresolved. V lost 7 bases and J lost 3, with 16 bases in between. Germline V gives CDR1 WNHNN, CDR2 SYGVQD (reference sequence). This CDR3 region has 14 residues. The CDR3 DNA is TGCGCCAGCACCATAGACCGCCACTACTACGAGCAGTACTTC. This sequence encodes CASTIDRHYYEQYF.

V is TRBV6-1 and J is TRBJ1-2; D not resolved. The length of the CDR3 is 15 residues. Germline V gene data show CDR1 as MNHNS and CDR2 as SASEGT. Trimming took 2 bases from V and 4 from J, leaving 14 bases between them. This chain's CDR3 is CASSEPGRGGYGYTF. The CDR3, as DNA: TGTGCCAGCAGTGAACCCGGGCGGGGAGGCTATGGCTACACCTTC.

This chain uses TRBV12-2 with TRBJ2-7; no check of the table's D call, TRBD1, against the DNA was made. TRBV12-2 is annotated as a pseudogene. The CDR3 totals 12 residues. DNA for the CDR3: TGTGCAAGTCGCTTTGACACCTACGAGCAGTACTTC. Amino acids: CASRFDTYEQYF.

CDR3 in DNA: TGCGCCAGCAGTGACAGGGGGTCCCCAGATACGCAGTATTTT. It is translated as CASSDRGSPDTQYF. The chain combines TRBV10-1 with TRBJ2-3, with 7 bases that match TRBD1. V gave up 3 bases and J gave up 4 bases; unmatched junction bases: 4. Germline CDR1 and CDR2: WNHNN and SYGVQD (reference sequence). The CDR3 has 14 amino acids.

This chain links TRBV6-5 with TRBJ2-5; the D is unclear. The CDR3 contains 14 residues. V gave up 1 base and J gave up 0 bases, with 6 bases separating them. Germline V CDR1 and CDR2: MNHEY, SVGAGI. The CDR3 sequence is CASSYLGNQETQYF. CDR3 nucleotides: TGTGCCAGCAGTTACTTGGGCAACCAAGAGACCCAGTACTTC.

The V gene is TRBV6-1, the J gene TRBJ1-1; 9 bases fit TRBD1. Trimming at V came to 6 bases and at J to 4 bases, leaving 9 bases not matched to a gene. The CDR3 has 15 residues. The germline CDR1 and CDR2 sequences are MNHNS and SASEGT. CDR3 loop: CASRSPGQGSTEAFF. In DNA, the CDR3 is TGTGCCAGCAGATCTCCAGGACAGGGGAGCACTGAAGCTTTCTTT.

The chain couples TRBV4-2 to TRBJ2-2, with D possibly matching TRBD1 (6 bases). Deletions cut 5 bases from V and 2 bases from J, with 24 bases between. CDR1 and CDR2 (germline): LGHNA, YNFKEQ. This CDR3 is 19 amino acids long. Written as DNA, the CDR3 is TGTGCCAGCAGCGAAATCCGGGACATGCCTTTTTACAACACCGGGGAGCTGTTTTTT. This gives the protein CASSEIRDMPFYNTGELFF.

V gene TRBV18 combines with J gene TRBJ2-6, with a tentative D call TRBD1 (6 bases). CDR1 KGHSH and CDR2 LQKENI come from the germline V gene. Trimming cost V 2 bases and J 4 bases, with 12 bases left between them. CDR3 length: 16 amino acids. CDR3 sequence reads: CASSPGGSGGANVLTF. Here the CDR3 DNA reads TGTGCCAGCTCACCAGGGGGCTCGGGCGGGGCCAACGTCCTGACTTTC.

V usage is TRBV30 and J usage is TRBJ1-2; D perhaps matches TRBD1 (5 bases). The V and J ends lost 3 bases and 4 bases respectively, with 12 bases between them. The CDR3 loop spans 13 amino acids. Germline CDR1 is GTSNPN and CDR2 is SVGIG (reference sequence). CDR3 region: CAWRRAGLYGYTF. In nucleotides, the CDR3 is TGTGCCTGGAGAAGGGCGGGACTCTATGGCTACACCTTC.

This chain uses TRBV12-5 with TRBJ1-1; D is ambiguous. The CDR3 is made up of 13 amino acids. Germline CDR1 is LGHNT and CDR2 is FRNRAP. V lost 7 bases and J 3 bases, leaving 12 bases between the germline ends. The CDR3 is CASADKLYTEAFF. The CDR3 region has the DNA TGTGCTAGTGCCGACAAGTTATACACTGAAGCTTTCTTT. Variable domain in full (rest from reference TRBV12-5 and TRBJ1-1): DARVTQTPRHKVTEMGQEVTMRCQPILGHNTVFWYRQTMMQGLELLAYFRNRAPLDDSGMPKDRFSAEMPDATLATLKIQPSEPRDSAVYFCASADKLYTEAFFGQGTRLTVV.

The V and J genes are TRBV5-1 and TRBJ2-7; the D is unclear. Germline V gene sequence: CDR1 SGHRS, CDR2 YFSETQ. The CDR3 runs to 13 residues. V lost 0 bases, J lost 5 bases, and 9 bases lay in between. DNA for the CDR3: TGCGCCAGCAGCTTGGGACACATTGACGAGCAGTACTTC. This sequence encodes CASSLGHIDEQYF.

The V call is TRBV14, the J call TRBJ1-6; possible D gene TRBD1, 6 bases. Germline CDR1 is SGHDN and CDR2 is FVKESK. This CDR3 has 17 amino acids. Between the trimmed V and J ends, which lost 0 bases and 4 bases, there was a span of 13 bases. The CDR3, as DNA: TGTGCCAGCAGCCAAGATGTGGGGGCGCGGTATAATTCACCCCTCCACTTT. As protein: CASSQDVGARYNSPLHF.

This chain joins TRBV18 and TRBJ1-1, with D unresolved. CDR3 length: 16 amino acids. Germline CDR1 and CDR2: KGHSH and LQKENI. The V gene lost 2 bases and the J gene lost 4 bases, with 17 bases spanning the gap. The CDR3 sequence: CASSPNLGGEGTEAFF. CDR3 sequence (DNA): TGTGCCAGCTCACCAAACTTGGGTGGGGAGGGCACTGAAGCTTTCTTT.

The chain is built from TRBV27 and TRBJ1-1; TRBD1 matches at 9 bases. This CDR3 has 14 amino acids. Germline V gene data show CDR1 as MNHEY and CDR2 as SMNVEV (reference sequence). J lost 4 bases, V lost 6 bases, and 6 bases had no gene match. The CDR3, as DNA: TGTGCCAGCAGATGGACAGGGGCGAGCACTGAAGCTTTCTTT. The encoded protein is CASRWTGASTEAFF.